Here is one TCR beta chain with its context. Its specific antigen is unknown. The sample holds no much larger clone one base away, and base qualities are not on file. Trimming removed 3 bases from V and 6 bases from J, leaving 17 bases between the germline ends. Sequences MDHEN (CDR1) and SYDVKM (CDR2) are obtained from the germline V gene. There are 15 amino acids in the CDR3, from cysteine to phenylalanine inclusive. Left in the record is the CDR3 DNA by itself, 45 bases read in frame from the first base. The CDR3 regions of human TCRbeta chains were subjected to immunosequencing. The study's processing was this. Repertoire TCRs were checked for matches against a reference library of SARS-CoV-2-specific TCRs that had been generated using the MIRA antigen-specificity platform. Breadth was defined as the fraction of unique TCRs that were SARS-CoV-2-associated. Depth was defined as the fraction of total T cells that were SARS-CoV-2-associated. Using the MIRA data, each spike-specific TCR was assigned both to the spike region to which the TCR was reactive and to a CD4 or CD8 class. Log10-transformed breadth and depth values were compared by one-way ANOVA with Sidak's multiple comparisons tests. TCRdb provides this immuneACCESS table in a form limited to in-frame rearrangements. Some clones are lacking; in checked studies, under half of them reflect an unresolved V gene, and why the rest are absent is not known. V, J and clone size are those of that table, while D and trimming were read from the DNA. The sample includes about 110,000 clones, with around 83% observed a single time. The top ten constitute 3% to 3.5% of the sample.

This specimen's time point label, interpreted: baseline before first vaccination. Vaccinee samples were obtained from the UK trials COV001 and COV002, which included a single-blind randomized controlled phase 2/3 trial of AZD1222 (ChAdOx1 nCoV-19) in healthy adults. Trial participant PBMC samples were collected at day 0 and day 28 after the second dose for TCRbeta chain sequencing. The data derive from a study of T cell responses to AZD1222 COVID-19 vaccine (dated by TCRdb to the early 2020s). Some background on the complete study: AZD1222 recipients given second doses at about 4 weeks or at about 12 weeks were pooled, since spike-specific TCR depth and breadth were not found to differ between the two schedules. Trial participants were enrolled into age subgroups of 18-55, 56-69 and 70-plus years, which contained about 150, 28 and 57 TCR-sequenced participants, respectively. TCR sequencing covered roughly 230 trial participants: some 210 given two doses of AZD1222 and 26 given two doses of MenACWY control vaccine.

The paper as a whole reports these results and caveats: A significant rise in spike-specific TCR breadth and depth was observed after two AZD1222 doses relative to day 0 and relative to MenACWY recipients. Conclusions about previously exposed vaccinees are limited because only six or seven AZD1222 recipients were SARS-CoV-2 seropositive at baseline. Participants were mostly white British, with more females than males. The authors suggested clonal diversity may have been underestimated. In the small 56-69-year group, the increase in depth fell short of significance, most likely because of low power. CD4 TCRs associated with the vaccine covered the entire spike protein, and the dominant responses were in regions 160-218 and 743-854. Reportedly, close to half of the unique spike-specific TCRs recognized epitopes lying outside the regions that are mutated in the B.1.351 and B.1.1.7 variants. Because no day 14 peak-response samples were available, the repertoires could be characterized only after the peak T cell response.

This TCR was sampled from an adult in good health. The rearrangement combines TRBV28 with TRBJ1-2; possibly the D gene is TRBD1, per 5 matching bases. The specimen comprised peripheral blood, sampled on day 0 of AZD1222 vaccination. The DNA is as follows: TGTGCCAGCAGTTTGGCCGCGGAGGGGCCCCATGGCTACACCTTC. This translates into CASSLAAEGPHGYTF.